This is a list of T cell receptor beta chains from one sample in a study of blood T cell repertoires in COVID-19. Clones were read by immunoSEQ multiplex PCR, and TCRdb kept only the in-frame ones, dropping some. The sample holds 130,000 to 150,000 clones, 65% to 85% seen once. Sequencing used PBMCs or T cells enriched from blood (not recorded which). These TCRs come from a woman in her fifties or sixties who had been exposed to COVID-19. CDR3s include the opening cysteine and the closing phenylalanine or tryptophan. Clone size is stated in some rows and not others, as once, few, many or a class when expanded.

j_call,clone_size,v_call,cdr3_aa
TRBJ2-1,.,TRBV5-1,CASSLDAGTDEQFF
TRBJ2-2,once,TRBV3-1/TRBV3-2,CASSFRDFGELFF
TRBJ1-3,.,TRBV7-2,CASSFRAQAGNTIYF
TRBJ1-1,.,TRBV18,CASSSGQVNTEAFF
TRBJ1-2,.,TRBV6-6,CASSLGTGQNYGYTF
TRBJ2-3,.,TRBV30,CAWSYSGTGTDTQYF
TRBJ1-3,.,TRBV3-1/TRBV3-2,CASSQGGPGNTIYF
TRBJ2-3,.,TRBV9,CASSVGGGLSSTDTQYF
TRBJ2-1,.,TRBV9,CASSAGLAGVNEQFF
TRBJ1-3,.,TRBV7-2,CASSLGEPGNTIYF
TRBJ2-1,.,TRBV27,CASSLQAGGEDEQFF
TRBJ1-2,.,TRBV19,CASSTARGGRGYTF
TRBJ1-6,.,TRBV27,CASSFGGINSPLHF
TRBJ2-1,.,TRBV3-1/TRBV3-2,CASSQVLAGSGNEQFF
TRBJ2-7,.,TRBV21-1,CASSKDSGSNEQYF
TRBJ2-5,.,TRBV7-2,CASSSAGLPQETQYF
TRBJ2-1,.,TRBV21-1,CASSHACEGGPDEQFF
TRBJ1-6,.,TRBV6-1,CASSEAGWASSYNSPLHF
TRBJ2-5,.,TRBV27,CASSGREGEETQYF
TRBJ2-5,.,TRBV29-1,CSVAQGAGETQYF
TRBJ2-1,few,TRBV5-1,CASRRLAGDDEQFF
TRBJ2-5,once,TRBV6-5,CASRSGTGGTKTQYF
TRBJ2-7,.,TRBV14,CASSQVPGGSYEQYF
TRBJ2-1,.,TRBV19,CASSIALLAGGQYNEQFF
TRBJ2-1,.,TRBV5-4,CASSFHRGYEQFF
TRBJ1-2,.,TRBV27,CASSSGTVYGYTF
TRBJ1-1,few,TRBV7-2,CASVPGDRGVWTEAFF
TRBJ1-1,.,TRBV19,CASTPPPGRAQNTEAFF
TRBJ1-4,once,TRBV27,CASSPTSQVNEKLFF
TRBJ2-7,.,TRBV4-1,CASSQDRFDEQYF
TRBJ1-2,.,TRBV7-8,CASPRQGPYTF
TRBJ2-1,once,TRBV6-4,CASSLTTGLSAEQFF
TRBJ1-5,.,TRBV6-2/TRBV6-3,CASSYEDREWWQPQHF
TRBJ2-5,.,TRBV6-2/TRBV6-3,CASSDKARTSEETQYF
TRBJ2-7,.,TRBV3-1/TRBV3-2,CASSHRSSGGEQYF
TRBJ2-1,.,TRBV10-2,CASSRGPNEQFF
TRBJ1-6,few,TRBV5-1,CASSLDGPGGNSPLHF
TRBJ2-6,.,TRBV7-9,CASSYPGHGDSGANVLTF
TRBJ2-5,.,TRBV7-2,CASSLGRSISLGETQYF
TRBJ2-5,.,TRBV13,CASSSWTRGGETQYF
TRBJ1-2,.,TRBV27,CASSDRANYGYTF
TRBJ1-1,.,TRBV9,CASSVKGVTNSGDTEAFF
TRBJ2-3,.,TRBV9,CASSVGVGNKMSTDTQYF
TRBJ2-3,.,TRBV4-3,CASSQEGPSGVADTQYF
TRBJ1-1,.,TRBV10-3,CAISDRDGWTEAFF
TRBJ2-3,.,TRBV2,CARRLADTDTQYF
TRBJ1-5,.,TRBV15,CATSREVPGQGAGEQPQHF
TRBJ2-2,.,TRBV19,CASSSSPGGGTGELFF
TRBJ2-1,once,TRBV18,CASSLRGGNEQFF
TRBJ1-5,few,TRBV2,CASRSQGDQPQHF
TRBJ2-7,.,TRBV5-8,CASSSPVQGAIFEQYF
TRBJ2-7,once,TRBV2,CASITRQASSYEQYF
TRBJ2-2,.,TRBV7-8,CASSLAQGEYTGELFF
TRBJ1-1,once,TRBV4-1,CASSQDLLGGTEAFF
TRBJ2-4,.,TRBV2,CASSEWGDAKNIQYF
TRBJ2-5,once,TRBV5-1,CASSVTGTNQETQYF
TRBJ1-2,.,TRBV6-2/TRBV6-3,CASSLPGYGYTF
TRBJ2-6,few,TRBV3-1/TRBV3-2,CASSIDRAGANVLTF
TRBJ2-2,.,TRBV9,CASSVGGRGTGELFF